Presented here are 25 T cell receptor beta chains from one specimen sequenced in a study of Graves' ophthalmopathy and Graves' hyperthyroidism. Amplification from RNA transcripts yielded the TCR beta CDR3 regions. Second-round multiplex PCR came after first-round RT-PCR with HTBI primers. Each CDR3 protein is one row after TCRdb ran MiXCR on the multiplex PCR reads. The sample lists about 740,000 distinct CDR3 sequences, around 40% occurring once. Sequencing input: peripheral blood. The source is an adult man with Graves' ophthalmopathy.

The genes are TRBV15 and TRBJ1-2; possibly TRBD1 for D (5 bases). The CDR3 length is 13 residues. CDR1 LNHNV and CDR2 YYDKDF come from the germline V gene (reference sequence). V lost 11 bases, J lost 4 bases, and 17 bases lay in between. The CDR3 reads CAVRDSTLYGYTF. CDR3 nucleotides: TGTGCCGTACGGGACTCTACGCTCTATGGCTACACCTTC.

CDR3 nucleotides: TGTGCCAGCAGTGAACTCTGGTTGAACTATGGCTACACCTTC. The encoded protein is CASSELWLNYGYTF. J is TRBJ1-2 and V is TRBV7-9, with D uncertain. The CDR3 covers 14 residues. Looked up from germline, CDR1 is SEHNR and CDR2 is FQNEAQ (reference sequence). V lost 6 bases and J lost 2, with 13 bases in between.

The table lists this clonotype with a few counts. This chain links TRBV11-2 with TRBJ1-2; D call uncertain. The V gene lost 5 bases and the J gene lost 4 bases, with 14 bases spanning the gap. Germline loops: CDR1 SGHAT, CDR2 FQNNGV. The CDR3 sequence is 14 residues long. CDR3 in DNA: TGTGCCAGCAGCCCACAAGGGTCAGTCTATGGCTACACCTTC. Its protein product is CASSPQGSVYGYTF.

The sample holds a few counts of this clonotype. This chain connects TRBV9 to TRBJ1-1; 12 nucleotides match TRBD1. Germline values: CDR1 SGDLS, CDR2 YYNGEE. V lost 4 bases and J lost 6; bases outside the gene matches: 4. The CDR3 consists of 14 residues. Here the CDR3 reads CASSRDRGPAEAFF. The CDR3 nucleotides are TGTGCCAGCAGCCGGGACAGGGGGCCTGCTGAAGCTTTCTTT.

Turning to this clonotype: Sequence at one end of the junction differs from germline and may be a read error. The chain employs TRBV7-6 and TRBJ2-3, with D unclear. From germline, CDR1 is SGHVS and CDR2 FNYEAQ. The CDR3 contains 14 residues. The CDR3 loop is CASSLADITDTQYF. DNA for the CDR3: TGTGCCAGTAGCTTAGCAGACATCACAGATACGCAGTATTTT.

Notes on this clonotype: One junction end does not reproduce the germline sequence, and a read error may be involved. This chain joins TRBV7-7 and TRBJ2-3; possibly TRBD2 for D (6 bases). The CDR3 contains 15 residues. Germline CDR1 is SSHAT and CDR2 is FNYEAQ (reference sequence). The CDR3 loop reads CASSSLAIMGDTQYF. DNA for the CDR3: TGTGCTAGCAGCTCACTAGCCATCATGGGAGATACGCAGTATTTT.

This clonotype has just a few counts. The rearrangement uses TRBV20-1 and TRBJ1-4; 7 positions match TRBD1. Unmatched junction bases numbered 6, after V lost 7 bases and J lost 4 bases. Germline V gene data show CDR1 as DFQATT and CDR2 as SNEGSKA (reference sequence). The CDR3 has 13 residues. In nucleotides, the CDR3 is TGCAGTGGTCGCCGGGACAGTAATGAAAAACTGTTTTTT. It encodes CSGRRDSNEKLFF.

The rearrangement uses TRBV7-2 and TRBJ2-2; 9 bases line up with TRBD2. The CDR3 covers 18 residues. Germline CDR1 is SGHTA and CDR2 is FQGNSA. J gave up 0 bases and V 5 bases, and 10 bases lay outside the gene matches. The CDR3 spells CASSRWAGGTPNTGELFF. CDR3 coding DNA: TGTGCCAGCAGCCGGTGGGCGGGAGGGACACCGAACACCGGGGAGCTGTTTTTT.

This clonotype was observed at least ten times. The V and J genes are TRBV7-8 and TRBJ1-2; 7 bases match TRBD1. Per the germline V gene, CDR1 is SGHVS and CDR2 is FQNEAQ. The CDR3 extends over 12 amino acids. V was clipped by 11 bases and J by 5 bases; unmatched bases: 8. This CDR3 is CAYPRGRYGYTF. The CDR3 region has the DNA TGTGCCTACCCCAGGGGGAGGTATGGCTACACCTTC.

On this clonotype: The junction and the germline gene differ at one end; a read error may be behind it. V gene TRBV29-1 combines with J gene TRBJ2-7; TRBD1 might be the D (6 bases). The CDR3 is 14 amino acids. Germline CDR1 and CDR2: SQVTM and ANQGSEA. CDR3 amino acids: CSVGIDRISCEQYF. The DNA of the CDR3 is TGCAGCGTTGGGATCGACAGGATCTCCTGCGAGCAGTACTTC.

The sample holds one count of this clonotype. This rearrangement joins TRBV10-3 to TRBJ2-1, with TRBD2 matching 10 bases. This CDR3 has 16 amino acids. Germline V gene data show CDR1 as ENHRY and CDR2 as SYGVKD. The V segment lost 5 bases and the J segment 6 bases; nucleotides outside the gene matches: 10. The CDR3 DNA follows: TGTGCCATCAGTCAAGCGGGGGGGAGTTTTTTCAATGAGCAGTTCTTC. Its translation is CAISQAGGSFFNEQFF.

This clonotype turned up a few times. V and J are TRBV11-2 and TRBJ1-1; D ambiguous. Germline V lookup: CDR1 SGHAT, CDR2 FQNNGV. Trimming took off 4 bases at V and 8 bases at J, with 11 bases between the two ends. The CDR3 totals 12 residues. In DNA form, the CDR3 reads TGTGCCAGCAGCTCGGACGCCTCCGAAGCTTTCTTT. Its protein is CASSSDASEAFF.

This clonotype was counted at least ten times. The V gene is TRBV10-3, the J gene TRBJ2-7; 7 bases are a match to TRBD2. The V gene end was trimmed by 5 bases and the J gene end by 2 bases; junction bases not matched to a gene: 6. The CDR3 extends over 14 amino acids. Germline CDR1 reads ENHRY; CDR2 reads SYGVKD. The CDR3 bases are TGTGCCATCAGTAGCGGGGCCTTTCCCTACGAGCAGTACTTC. The encoded protein is CAISSGAFPYEQYF.

The chain carries TRBV5-1 and TRBJ1-4; D unresolved. V was trimmed by 1 base and J by 2 bases, leaving 9 bases between them. This CDR3 contains 15 residues. Germline-derived CDR1 and CDR2 are SGHRS and YFSETQ. The CDR3 protein is CASSLSSGTNEKLFF. In DNA, the CDR3 is TGCGCCAGCAGCTTGTCTTCTGGGACTAATGAAAAACTGTTTTTT. Filled out from reference TRBV5-1 and TRBJ1-4, the complete variable domain reads KAGVTQTPRYLIKTRGQQVTLSCSPISGHRSVSWYQQTPGQGLQFLFEYFSETQRNKGNFPGRFSGRQFSNSRSEMNVSTLELGDSALYLCASSLSSGTNEKLFFGSGTQLSVL.

This clonotype came up a few times. The chain couples TRBV2 to TRBJ2-5; tentatively, D is TRBD1 (5 bases). With 5 bases removed from V and 0 bases from J, the gap between germline ends came to 13 bases. CDR3 length equals 15 residues. Germline values: CDR1 SNHLY, CDR2 FYNNEI. The CDR3 DNA is TGTGCCAGCAGTATAGAGACAGCGTACCAAGAGACCCAGTACTTC. Its protein product is CASSIETAYQETQYF.

This clonotype was counted once. The chain has TRBV25-1 and TRBJ1-5; D is undetermined. The CDR3 totals 14 residues. Germline V gene sequence: CDR1 MGHDK, CDR2 SYGVNS. Trimming removed 6 bases from V and 0 bases from J, with 9 bases in between. The CDR3 coding sequence is TGTGCCAGCAGACCCTCCTATAGCAATCAGCCCCAGCATTTT. Translation: CASRPSYSNQPQHF.

V gene TRBV20-1 combines with J gene TRBJ2-7, with D possibly TRBD1 on 5 matching bases. The CDR3 consists of 11 residues. Germline loops: CDR1 DFQATT, CDR2 SNEGSKA (reference sequence). DNA for the CDR3: TGCGGTCAGGGATCCGTCTACGAGCAGTACTTC. It codes for CGQGSVYEQYF.

This chain joins TRBV7-9 and TRBJ2-3, with no clear D. This CDR3 has 11 amino acids. V was pared by 5 bases and J by 7 bases, with 7 bases between. CDR1 is SEHNR, CDR2 FQNEAQ, per germline (reference sequence). The CDR3 DNA follows: TGTGCCAGCAGCCTCCTGAATACGCAGTATTTT. Amino acid sequence: CASSLLNTQYF.

This clonotype was seen once. The gene calls are TRBV7-9 and TRBJ2-2; D unclear. The CDR3 is 13 amino acids. Trimming took off 3 bases at V and 6 bases at J, with 8 bases between the two ends. Per the germline V gene, CDR1 is SEHNR and CDR2 is FQNEAQ (reference sequence). The CDR3 sequence is CASSLERAGELFF. For the CDR3, the DNA is TGTGCCAGCAGCTTGGAAAGGGCCGGGGAGCTGTTTTTT.

As to this clonotype: This may be a read error: a much more frequent sequence differs by one nucleotide. The chain is built from TRBV7-3 and TRBJ1-2; TRBD1 might be the D (5 bases). Trimming removed 2 bases at V and 2 bases at J, with 21 bases between. This CDR3 contains 18 residues. CDR1 is SGHTA, CDR2 FQGTGA, per germline. In DNA, the CDR3 is TGTGCCAGCAGCTTAGTACACGGCAGGGTCGGGAAGAACTATGGCTACACCTTC. It yields the protein CASSLVHGRVGKNYGYTF.

This clonotype has just a few counts. The chain recombines TRBV7-9 with TRBJ1-5; the D gene is possibly TRBD1 (5 bases). In germline, CDR1 is SEHNR, CDR2 FQNEAQ (reference sequence). This CDR3 is 16 amino acids long. Between the trimmed V and J ends, which lost 3 bases and 3 bases, there was a span of 15 bases. CDR3 protein: CASSLAGGYVNQPQHF. CDR3 sequence (DNA): TGTGCCAGCAGCTTGGCCGGGGGGTACGTCAATCAGCCCCAGCATTTT.

This clonotype was observed many times. This chain links TRBV7-9 with TRBJ2-5, with 9 bases lining up with TRBD2. Germline-derived CDR1 and CDR2 are SEHNR and FQNEAQ (reference sequence). Trimming removed 6 bases from V and 1 base from J; junction bases left unmatched: 0. CDR3 size: 13 residues. The CDR3 DNA is TGTGCCAGCAGGACTAGCGGCCAAGAGACCCAGTACTTC. This encodes CASRTSGQETQYF. The whole variable domain, remainder taken from reference TRBV7-9 and TRBJ2-5, is DTGVSQNPRHKITKRGQNVTFRCDPISEHNRLYWYRQTLGQGPEFLTYFQNEAQLEKSRLLSDRFSAERPKGSFSTLEIQRTEQGDSAMYLCASRTSGQETQYFGPGTRLLVL.

The CDR3 spells CASSMGGGVNEQYF. Here the CDR3 DNA reads TGTGCCAGCAGCATGGGGGGGGGCGTCAACGAGCAGTACTTC. V and J are TRBV7-9 and TRBJ2-7; D may be TRBD2 (7 bases). The V and J ends lost 5 bases and 5 bases respectively, with 16 bases between them. Looked up from germline, CDR1 is SEHNR and CDR2 is FQNEAQ (reference sequence). This CDR3 comprises 14 residues.

This chain connects TRBV2 to TRBJ2-5, with D possibly TRBD2 on 6 matching bases. The J call may be mistaken, given a closer DNA end match to TRBJ2-1. The CDR3 consists of 15 residues. Germline V gives CDR1 SNHLY, CDR2 FYNNEI. CDR3 in amino acids: CASRDPALGGETQFF. CDR3 coding DNA: TGTGCCAGCAGAGACCCGGCCCTCGGGGGAGAGACCCAGTTCTTC.

V is TRBV20-1 and J is TRBJ2-7; TRBD2 matches at 8 bases. Trimming took 6 bases from V and 0 from J; bases not matched to a gene: 7. The CDR3 spans 14 residues. Germline lookup yields CDR1 DFQATT and CDR2 SNEGSKA (reference sequence). CDR3 coding DNA: TGCAGTGCCTCGCTCACTAGCGGCTCCTACGAGCAGTACTTC. This gives the protein CSASLTSGSYEQYF.